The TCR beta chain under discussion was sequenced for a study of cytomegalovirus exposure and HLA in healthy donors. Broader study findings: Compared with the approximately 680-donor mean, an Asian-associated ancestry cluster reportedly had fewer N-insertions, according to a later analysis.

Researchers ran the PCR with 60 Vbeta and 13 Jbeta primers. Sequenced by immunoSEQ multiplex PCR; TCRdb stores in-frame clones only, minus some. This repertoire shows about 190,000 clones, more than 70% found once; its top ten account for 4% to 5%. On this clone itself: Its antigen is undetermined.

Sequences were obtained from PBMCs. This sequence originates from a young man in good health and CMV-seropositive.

The CDR3 nucleotides are TGTGCCAGTAGTATCACTTCGTCTGGACAGGGCTATGGCTACACCTTC. Protein: CASSITSSGQGYGYTF. This rearrangement joins TRBV19 to TRBJ1-2, with 8 bases that match TRBD1. Trimming took 3 bases from V and 4 from J; bases not matched to a gene: 10. The germline V gene has CDR1 LNHDA and CDR2 SQIVND (reference sequence). There are 16 residues in the CDR3.